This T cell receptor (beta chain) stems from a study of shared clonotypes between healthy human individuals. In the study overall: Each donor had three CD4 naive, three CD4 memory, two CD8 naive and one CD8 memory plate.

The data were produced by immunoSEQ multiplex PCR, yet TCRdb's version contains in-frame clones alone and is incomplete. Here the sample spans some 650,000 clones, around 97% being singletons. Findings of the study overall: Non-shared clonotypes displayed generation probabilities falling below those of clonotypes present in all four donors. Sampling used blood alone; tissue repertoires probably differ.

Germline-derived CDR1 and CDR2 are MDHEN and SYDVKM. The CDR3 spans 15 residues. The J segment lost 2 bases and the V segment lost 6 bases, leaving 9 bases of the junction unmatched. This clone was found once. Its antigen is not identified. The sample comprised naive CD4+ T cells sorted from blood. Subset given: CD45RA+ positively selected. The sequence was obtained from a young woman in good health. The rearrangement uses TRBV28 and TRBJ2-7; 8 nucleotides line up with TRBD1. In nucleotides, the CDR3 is TGTGCCAGCAGAACCGACAGGGGACTGACCTACGAGCAGTACTTC. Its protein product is CASRTDRGLTYEQYF.